One and the same sample provided the 16 T cell receptor beta chains below, sequenced in a study of spatial heterogeneity in lung cancer. In TCRdb, the 5' RACE reads were re-called with MiXCR into one record per CDR3 protein. The table has about 36,000 distinct CDR3 sequences, approximately 7.5% seen once. Time point meaning: blood at routine non-recurrence follow-up after resection. The material sequenced was PBMCs, taken at follow-up. These TCRs come from a male donor with early-stage non-small cell lung cancer.

This clonotype showed up just a few times. This chain links TRBV2 with TRBJ2-5, with 12 bases matching TRBD2. Trimming cost V 4 bases and J 1 base; bases outside gene matches: 4. Germline V gene lookup returns CDR1 SNHLY and CDR2 FYNNEI. The CDR3 has 16 residues. CDR3 nucleotide sequence: TGTGCCAGCAGTGTTACTAGCGGGGGGCCCCAAGAGACCCAGTACTTC. This encodes CASSVTSGGPQETQYF.

Many counts were recorded for this clonotype. The gene calls are TRBV30 and TRBJ2-7, with TRBD1 identical over 10 bases. CDR3 size: 15 residues. CDR1 and CDR2 (germline): GTSNPN, SVGIG (reference sequence). Trimming at V came to 3 bases and at J to 6 bases, leaving 11 bases not matched to a gene. The CDR3 sequence: CAWSLTGGGPGEQYF. The CDR3 DNA is TGTGCCTGGAGCTTGACAGGGGGCGGACCGGGCGAGCAGTACTTC. The full variable domain, with the rest looked up from reference TRBV30 and TRBJ2-7, is SQTIHQWPATLVQPVGSPLSLECTVEGTSNPNLYWYRQAAGRGLQLLFYSVGIGQISSEVPQNLSASRPQDRQFILSSKKLLLSDSGFYLCAWSLTGGGPGEQYFGPGTRLTVT.

This clonotype was counted at least ten times. The chain recombines TRBV7-6 with TRBJ2-1; possible D gene TRBD1, 6 bases. There are 15 residues in the CDR3. Germline V CDR1 and CDR2: SGHVS, FNYEAQ. Trimming shortened V by 0 bases and J by 6 bases, and 12 bases separated the two germline ends. CDR3 sequence (DNA): TGTGCCAGCAGCTTAGCCACGGACAGCGTCAATGAGCAGTTCTTC. This sequence encodes CASSLATDSVNEQFF.

This clonotype was counted many times. The V call is TRBV19, the J call TRBJ2-5; D is tentatively TRBD1 or TRBD2 (5 bases each). The germline V gene encodes CDR1 LNHDA and CDR2 SQIVND (reference sequence). The CDR3 consists of 14 residues. V was pared by 1 base and J by 7 bases, with 13 bases between. DNA for the CDR3: TGTGCCAGTAGTATAGTGACAACAGGAGGGACCCAGTACTTC. Protein: CASSIVTTGGTQYF.

This clonotype was observed at least ten times. This chain uses TRBV5-6 with TRBJ2-7, with D possibly being TRBD1 (6 bases). The CDR3 runs 14 residues. The germline gives CDR1 SGHDT, CDR2 YYEEEE. The V end lost 3 bases, the J end lost 0 bases, and 10 bases lay between the germline ends. The CDR3 region is CASSSGHSSYEQYF. In DNA, the CDR3 is TGTGCCAGCAGCTCGGGACATAGCTCCTACGAGCAGTACTTC.

In this sample, this clonotype turned up many times. The rearrangement uses TRBV7-2 and TRBJ2-3, with TRBD2 matching over 7 bases. The CDR3 spans 16 residues. Germline lookup yields CDR1 SGHTA and CDR2 FQGNSA. J was trimmed by 2 bases and V by 6 bases; bases with no gene match: 11. In DNA form, the CDR3 reads TGTGCCAGCAGTTCACTAGTGGGGAGGGACACAGATACGCAGTATTTT. Translating gives CASSSLVGRDTDTQYF.

The rearrangement joins TRBV7-8 to TRBJ2-7; D might be TRBD2 (6 bases). V lost 4 bases, J lost 0 bases, and 13 bases lay in between. Germline V CDR1 and CDR2: SGHVS, FQNEAQ. The CDR3 has 15 residues. The DNA for the CDR3 is TGTGCCAGCAGCTCGGAAGCGGGTCGCTCCTACGAGCAGTACTTC. This encodes CASSSEAGRSYEQYF.

J is TRBJ2-3 and V is TRBV2; D may be TRBD2 (6 bases). This CDR3 spans 13 amino acids. Looked up from germline, CDR1 is SNHLY and CDR2 is FYNNEI. The V gene lost 8 bases and the J gene lost 4 bases, with 13 bases spanning the gap. The CDR3 region is CASGEDGPDTQYF. In DNA, the CDR3 is TGTGCCAGCGGGGAGGATGGTCCAGATACGCAGTATTTT.

This clonotype was observed many times. The chain is built from TRBV4-1 and TRBJ1-4; D gene ambiguous. Germline loops: CDR1 MGHRA, CDR2 YSYEKL. The V end was cut by 4 bases, the J end by 8 bases, with 20 bases between. This CDR3 has 16 residues. The CDR3: CASSPPFGREFEKLFF. Here the CDR3 DNA reads TGCGCCAGCAGCCCACCCTTCGGGAGGGAATTCGAAAAACTGTTTTTT.

This clonotype was seen only a few times. The chain recombines TRBV7-3 with TRBJ2-1; D is perhaps TRBD1 (6 bases). V lost 5 bases to trimming and J lost 0 bases, with 17 bases between them. Germline V lookup: CDR1 SGHTA, CDR2 FQGTGA. The CDR3 totals 17 residues. Here the CDR3 reads CASSRGLRDTSYNEQFF. The CDR3 DNA sequence: TGTGCCAGCAGCCGAGGTCTACGGGACACCTCCTACAATGAGCAGTTCTTC.

This clonotype was observed a handful of times. The gene calls are TRBV5-1 and TRBJ2-3; D not resolved. With 4 bases removed from V and 6 bases from J, the gap between germline ends came to 9 bases. The CDR3 totals 12 residues. From germline, CDR1 is SGHRS and CDR2 YFSETQ. Here the CDR3 DNA reads TGCGCCAGCAGCCCCAAGGCTGATACGCAGTATTTT. Translation: CASSPKADTQYF.

There are many counts of this clonotype. The CDR3 reads CAISELADYEQYF. CDR3 DNA: TGTGCCATCAGTGAACTAGCAGATTACGAGCAGTACTTC. The chain is built from TRBV10-3 and TRBJ2-7; a weak D match, TRBD2 (6 bases). This CDR3 is 13 amino acids long. CDR1 ENHRY and CDR2 SYGVKD come from the germline V gene. V was cut by 3 bases and J by 4 bases, with 10 bases left in between.

In this sample, this clonotype turned up many times. CDR3 residues: CASSLADTGIRVADTQYF. CDR3 DNA: TGTGCCAGCAGCTTGGCCGATACCGGGATCCGTGTGGCAGATACGCAGTATTTT. The rearrangement joins TRBV5-8 to TRBJ2-3, with a weak D call TRBD2 (5 bases). The CDR3 is 18 residues long. The germline gives CDR1 SGHTS, CDR2 YDEGEE. V was cut by 0 bases and J by 4 bases, with 21 bases left in between.

This clonotype has a single count. This clone may be a read error of a much larger clone one base away. The chain combines TRBV29-1 with TRBJ1-1, with 9 bases identical to TRBD1. The CDR3 is 14 residues long. Germline V gene data show CDR1 as SQVTM and CDR2 as ANQGSEA. The CDR3, as DNA: TGCAGCGTTGAAGGAATACAGGGGGCGCCCGGAGCTATCTTT. Protein sequence: CSVEGIQGAPGAIF.

The V and J genes are TRBV7-6 and TRBJ2-7; 7 bases agree with TRBD1. With 3 bases clipped from V and 2 bases from J, the junction kept 4 bases outside the gene matches. Looked up from germline, CDR1 is SGHVS and CDR2 is FNYEAQ. CDR3 length: 14 residues. CDR3 sequence reads: CASSFAGGPYEQYF. CDR3 bases: TGTGCCAGCAGCTTCGCAGGGGGTCCCTACGAGCAGTACTTC. The full variable domain, in which reference TRBV7-6 and TRBJ2-7 provide the parts outside the CDR3, is GAGVSQSPRYKVTKRGQDVALRCDPISGHVSLYWYRQALGQGPEFLTYFNYEAQQDKSGLPNDRFSAERPEGSISTLTIQRTEQRDSAMYRCASSFAGGPYEQYFGPGTRLTVT.

This clonotype was seen repeatedly, ten times or more. The chain combines TRBV7-8 with TRBJ2-3, with 12 bases that match TRBD2. This CDR3 contains 17 residues. V lost 1 base to trimming and J lost 2 bases; unmatched junction nucleotides: 4. Germline CDR1 and CDR2: SGHVS and FQNEAQ. This CDR3 reads CASSLDSSGGDTDTQYF. The CDR3 coding sequence is TGTGCCAGCAGCTTAGACTCTAGCGGGGGGGACACAGATACGCAGTATTTT.